The following is a T cell receptor beta chain sequence with its context. This clonotype was counted between two and nine times. Its antigen is currently not known. One base away there is no much larger clone; base qualities are not given. These data originate in a study of regulatory T cells in long-lasting Graves disease (dated by TCRdb to the early 2020s). With respect to the entire study: Patients with newly diagnosed Graves' disease had been on antithyroid drugs for under 3 months. The study was registered as a clinical trial and conducted in China. A total of around 35 samples were covered by TCR sequencing, comprising around 13 persistent and roughly 20 newly diagnosed Graves' disease patients. This study used TCR sequencing and RNA sequencing of peripheral blood to compare persistent Graves' disease patients against newly diagnosed Graves' disease patients. Study-wide findings and limitations: Persistent Graves' disease patients showed lower TCR Shannon entropy and fewer highly expanded clones than newly diagnosed patients, suggesting clonal expansion. The authors noted that the small sample size was a limitation that may lower accuracy. TRBV28, TRBJ1-2 and TRBJ2-5 were preferentially used in persistent disease, while TRBV20-1 and TRBJ2-1 were favored in newly diagnosed disease. Patients with persistent disease shared more public clonotypes (fewer than 3,000) than newly diagnosed patients did (about 970). Only peripheral blood was studied, because thyroid tissue, the primary lesion, was inaccessible. Only the TCR beta chain was sequenced and analyzed.

The time point label, as the study defines it: newly diagnosed GD, antithyroid drugs for less than 3 months. RNA was extracted from PBMCs in TRIzol for both TCR sequencing and RNA sequencing. The diagnosis of Graves' disease followed American Thyroid Association guidelines. Recruitment of patients was carried out at an endocrinology department in Xi'an, China. Each patient gave 9 to 10 milliliters of peripheral blood, collected in an EDTA anticoagulant tube. Ficoll Paque Plus density gradient separation was used to isolate PBMCs, and no further T cell sorting was performed. An Agilent 2100 Bioanalyzer and agarose gel were used to check RNA quality, while a NanoDrop 2000 measured RNA concentration. The CDR3 runs 14 residues from the cysteine to the phenylalanine. This entry keeps only the CDR3 DNA: 42 bases, framed from base 1. As encoded in the germline V gene, CDR1 is SGDLS while CDR2 is YYNGEE. For this chain, trimming is 3 bases at the V end and 6 bases at the J end, and the number of junction bases without a gene match is 8.

The library was made by multiplex PCR. Reads for this sample came from an Illumina HiSeq 4000. CDR3 regions were amplified by Arm-PCR with iRepertoire HTBI primers to construct TCR beta libraries. Before sequencing, the PCR products underwent gel purification. The authors processed their data as follows. Gene usage analysis of CDR3 amino acid clonotypes used the approximately 56 TRBV and 14 to 15 TRBJ segments found across samples. COPE and FqMerger were used to merge the filtered high-quality paired reads into contigs. BLAST was used to align contigs to IMGT TRBV, TRBD and TRBJ reference genes, and CDR3 was defined according to IMGT. Any clonotype with a frequency above 0.1% was counted as a highly expanded clone. Shannon entropy served as the measure of repertoire diversity, while the Gini coefficient captured V-J evenness. A clonotype was considered public if more than one individual shared it. Clones were called with MiXCR by TCRdb after fastp trimmed the public reads at Q25, and only in-frame beta chains were retained. Each record represents a unique CDR3 protein, reported with the most common genes and DNA among its rows. The V and J calls shown here were made by TCRdb, not taken from the authors' results. The sample table lists about 360,000 distinct CDR3 sequences, about 17% of them with a count of one. The ten biggest clones cover around 21% of the sample.

The same sample was also used in a study of T cells in Graves' hyperthyroidism and ophthalmopathy. As the second publication notes: Stable Graves' hyperthyroidism was defined as no progression to ophthalmopathy during 18 months of follow-up. The hyperthyroidism patients were between 18 and 65 years old and newly diagnosed, with a disease duration of less than 2 months. The study excluded patients with uncontrolled infections, other autoimmune diseases, pregnancy or lactation. Clinical symptoms, serum thyroxine and TRAb, thyroid ultrasound, and orbital computed tomography formed the basis for the diagnoses. The first round of RT-PCR for the TCR CDR3 was performed with the HTBI primer set and the Qiagen OneStep RT-PCR kit. Most expanded thyroid clonotypes (frequency above 0.001) were also detected in blood, a finding suggesting that blood repertoires may reflect thyroid immune responses. In cross-validation, a model built on a 13 V-J signature told ophthalmopathy apart from stable hyperthyroidism with under 90% sensitivity and roughly 81% specificity, and in testing the same model reached 80%/75%. In validation, the model predicted progression to ophthalmopathy a median of roughly 6.2 months before onset, with about 64% sensitivity and about 72% specificity. A discovery cohort of 95 to 100 patients, roughly 45 with Graves' ophthalmopathy and 55 to 60 with stable Graves' hyperthyroidism, was used to find distinguishing TCR V-J signatures. Whether ophthalmopathy could be predicted prospectively was tested in an independent validation cohort made up of under 20 hyperthyroidism patients plus 17 patients who later progressed to ophthalmopathy. For training and testing, the roughly 100 patients in the discovery cohort were randomly divided in a 7:3 ratio. The study also compared thyroid tissue and blood T-cell repertoires from five or six Graves' hyperthyroidism patients. Following sampling, methimazole starting at 30 mg daily was given to hyperthyroidism patients, and high-dose intravenous methylprednisolone was given to ophthalmopathy patients. A second multiplex PCR round built the libraries, followed by size selection and purification. Sequencing of the libraries was done on an Illumina HiSeq2000 using paired-end 100 bp reads. SOAPnuke was used to process the raw data, removing reads that contained adapters or uncalled bases, had a mean Phred below 15, or lacked an exact match to the constant primer or identifier. COPE v1.2.5 was used to merge high-quality paired reads, and clonotypes were defined as unique nucleotide sequences. MiTCR v1.1 was used to align clonotypes to the IMGT TRBV, TRBD and TRBJ reference segments. Only V-J combinations with frequency above 0.0001, covering about 99% of repertoires, were analysed. The TCS score was defined as F50 (clonal expansion) divided by E x V (chaos), with BLOSUM62-based TCRdist calculated between CDR3 peptides within each V-J. Welch's t-statistics and random forest reduced around 520 V-J features to around 14, which were used in a naive Bayes classifier (R e1071). Sample size was not statistically predetermined, and investigators were not blinded to group allocation. TCR Vbeta CDR3 sequencing of fewer than 150 peripheral blood samples (roughly 43 ophthalmopathy, around 80 hyperthyroidism and roughly 17 progressor patients) is reported in the paper.

This TCR was sampled from a woman aged 18-35 years with Graves disease. Donor details come from another sample of the same person, matched by shared clones. This specimen consisted of peripheral blood mononuclear cells (PBMCs), obtained at new diagnosis, from a patient treated with antithyroid drugs. This sequence uses TRBV9 and TRBJ2-7, and TRBD1 matches 8 of the central bases. The CDR3 loop reads CASSGAGTGSEQYF. The DNA sequence reads TGTGCCAGCAGCGGTGCCGGGACAGGCAGCGAGCAGTACTTC.